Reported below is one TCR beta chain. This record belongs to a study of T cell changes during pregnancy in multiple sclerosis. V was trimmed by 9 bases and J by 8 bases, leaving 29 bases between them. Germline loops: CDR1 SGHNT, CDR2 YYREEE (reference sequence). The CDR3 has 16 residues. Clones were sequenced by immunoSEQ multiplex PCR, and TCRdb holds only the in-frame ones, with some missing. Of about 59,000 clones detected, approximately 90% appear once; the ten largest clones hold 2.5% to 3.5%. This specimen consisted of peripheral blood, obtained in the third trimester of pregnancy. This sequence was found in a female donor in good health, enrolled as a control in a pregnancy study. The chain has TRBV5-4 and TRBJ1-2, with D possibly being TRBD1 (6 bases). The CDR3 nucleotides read TGTGCCACCCAACTTGAGGCCTCAACAGGGCCGGGGGGCTACACCTTC. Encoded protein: CATQLEASTGPGGYTF.